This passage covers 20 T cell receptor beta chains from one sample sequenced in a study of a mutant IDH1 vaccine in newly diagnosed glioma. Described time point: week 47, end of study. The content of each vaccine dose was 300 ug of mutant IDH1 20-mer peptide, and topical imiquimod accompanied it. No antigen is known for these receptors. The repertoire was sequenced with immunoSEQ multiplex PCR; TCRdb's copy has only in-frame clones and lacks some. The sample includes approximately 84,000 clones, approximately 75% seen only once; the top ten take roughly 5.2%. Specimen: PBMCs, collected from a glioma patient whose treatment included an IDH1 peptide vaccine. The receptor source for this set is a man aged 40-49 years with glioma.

The CDR3 DNA reads TGTGCCAGCAGTGGACCGCCGGCAGCCGCCTACGAGCAGTACTTC. Translated, it gives CASSGPPAAAYEQYF. This rearrangement joins TRBV2 to TRBJ2-7; the D is unclear. Germline V gene data show CDR1 as SNHLY and CDR2 as FYNNEI. The CDR3 has 15 amino acids. With 4 bases removed from V and 2 bases from J, the gap between germline ends came to 15 bases.

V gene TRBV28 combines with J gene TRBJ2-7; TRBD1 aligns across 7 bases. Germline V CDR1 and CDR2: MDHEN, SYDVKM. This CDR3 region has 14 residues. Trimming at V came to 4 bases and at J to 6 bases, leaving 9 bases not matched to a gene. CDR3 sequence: CASSSYRGGSEQYF. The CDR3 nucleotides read TGTGCCAGCAGTTCTTACAGGGGTGGGAGCGAGCAGTACTTC.

The CDR3: CASSPGRRNTEAFF. Written as DNA, the CDR3 is TGTGCCAGCAGCCCCGGTCGGCGGAACACTGAAGCTTTCTTT. The rearrangement links TRBV7-9 to TRBJ1-1; D ambiguous. CDR3 length: 14 amino acids. V was shortened by 5 bases and J by 1 base, with 11 bases between the two germline ends. The germline CDR1 and CDR2 sequences are SEHNR and FQNEAQ (reference sequence).

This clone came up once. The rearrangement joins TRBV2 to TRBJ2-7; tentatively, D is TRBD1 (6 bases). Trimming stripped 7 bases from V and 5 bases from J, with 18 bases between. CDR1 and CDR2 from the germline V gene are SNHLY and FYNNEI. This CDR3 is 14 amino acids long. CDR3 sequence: CASNKRQGIDEQYF. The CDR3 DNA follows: TGTGCCAGCAATAAAAGGCAGGGGATCGACGAGCAGTACTTC.

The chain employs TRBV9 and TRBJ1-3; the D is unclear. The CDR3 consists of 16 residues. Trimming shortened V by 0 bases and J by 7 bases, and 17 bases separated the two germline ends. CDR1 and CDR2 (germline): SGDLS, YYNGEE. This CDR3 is CASSVDEARETNTIYF. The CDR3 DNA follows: TGTGCCAGCAGCGTAGATGAAGCGAGGGAGACGAACACCATATATTTT.

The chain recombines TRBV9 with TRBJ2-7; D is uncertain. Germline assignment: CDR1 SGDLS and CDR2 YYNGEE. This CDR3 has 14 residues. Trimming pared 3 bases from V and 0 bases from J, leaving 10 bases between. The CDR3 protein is CASSAYSISYEQYF. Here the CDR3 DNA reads TGTGCCAGCAGCGCCTACAGCATCTCCTACGAGCAGTACTTC.

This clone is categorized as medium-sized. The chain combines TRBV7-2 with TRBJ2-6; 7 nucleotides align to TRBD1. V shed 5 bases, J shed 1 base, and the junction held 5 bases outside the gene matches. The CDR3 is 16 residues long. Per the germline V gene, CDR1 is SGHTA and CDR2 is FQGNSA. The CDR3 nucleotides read TGTGCCAGCAGCATAGACAGGGTTTCTGGGGCCAACGTCCTGACTTTC. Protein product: CASSIDRVSGANVLTF.

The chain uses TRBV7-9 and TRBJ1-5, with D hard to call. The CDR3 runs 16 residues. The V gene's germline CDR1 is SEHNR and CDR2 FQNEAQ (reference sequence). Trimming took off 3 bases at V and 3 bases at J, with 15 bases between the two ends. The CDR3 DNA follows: TGTGCCAGCAGCTTCGATGGTTGGAGCCTCAATCAGCCCCAGCATTTT. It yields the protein CASSFDGWSLNQPQHF.

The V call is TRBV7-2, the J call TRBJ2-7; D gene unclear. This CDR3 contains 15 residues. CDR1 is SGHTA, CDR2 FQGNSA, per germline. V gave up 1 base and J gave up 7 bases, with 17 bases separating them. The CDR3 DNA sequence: TGTGCCAGCAGCTTAGTGGTCAGCTTAAATTTGGAGCAGTACTTC. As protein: CASSLVVSLNLEQYF.

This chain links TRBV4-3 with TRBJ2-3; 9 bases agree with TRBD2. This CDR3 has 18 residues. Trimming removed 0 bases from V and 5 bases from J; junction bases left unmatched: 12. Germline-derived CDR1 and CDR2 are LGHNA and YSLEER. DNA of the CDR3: TGCGCCAGCAGCCAAGATATGGCGGGAGGGCCCCGAGAAGATACGCAGTATTTT. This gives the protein CASSQDMAGGPREDTQYF.

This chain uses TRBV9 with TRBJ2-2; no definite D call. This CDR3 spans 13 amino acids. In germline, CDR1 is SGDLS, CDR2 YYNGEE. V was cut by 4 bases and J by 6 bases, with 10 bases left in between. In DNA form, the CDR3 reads TGTGCCAGCAGCTGGGCGGCGGCCGGGGAGCTGTTTTTT. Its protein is CASSWAAAGELFF.

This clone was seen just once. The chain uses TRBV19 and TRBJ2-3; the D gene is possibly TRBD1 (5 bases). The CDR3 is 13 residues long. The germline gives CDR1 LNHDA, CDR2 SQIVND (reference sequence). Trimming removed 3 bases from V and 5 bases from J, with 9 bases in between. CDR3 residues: CASSIQGLDTQYF. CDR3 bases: TGTGCCAGTAGTATTCAGGGATTAGATACGCAGTATTTT.

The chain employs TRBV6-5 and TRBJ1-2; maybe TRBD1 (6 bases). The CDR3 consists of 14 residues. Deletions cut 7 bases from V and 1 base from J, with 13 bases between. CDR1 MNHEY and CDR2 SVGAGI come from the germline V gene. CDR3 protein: CASTSPDSNYGYTF. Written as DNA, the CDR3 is TGTGCCAGCACCTCCCCGGACAGTAACTATGGCTACACCTTC.

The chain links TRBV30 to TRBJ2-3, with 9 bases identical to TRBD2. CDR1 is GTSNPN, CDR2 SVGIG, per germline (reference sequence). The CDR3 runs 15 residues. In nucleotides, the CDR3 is TGTGTTGGAGCGGGAGGCATAGTTGGCACAGATACGCAGTATTTT. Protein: CVGAGGIVGTDTQYF.

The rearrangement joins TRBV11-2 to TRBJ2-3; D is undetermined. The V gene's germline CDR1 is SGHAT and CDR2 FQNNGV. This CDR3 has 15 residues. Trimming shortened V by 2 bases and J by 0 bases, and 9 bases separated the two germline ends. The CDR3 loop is CASSLSSYSTDTQYF. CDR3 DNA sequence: TGTGCCAGCAGCTTATCGAGCTATAGCACAGATACGCAGTATTTT.

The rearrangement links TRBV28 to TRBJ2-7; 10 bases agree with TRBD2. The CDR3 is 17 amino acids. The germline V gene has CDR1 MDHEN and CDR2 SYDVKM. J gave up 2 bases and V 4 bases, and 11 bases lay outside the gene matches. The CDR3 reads CASSSPLVLAGAYEQYF. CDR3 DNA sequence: TGTGCCAGCAGTTCTCCACTGGTCCTAGCGGGAGCCTACGAGCAGTACTTC. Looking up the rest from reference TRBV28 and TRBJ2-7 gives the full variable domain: DVKVTQSSRYLVKRTGEKVFLECVQDMDHENMFWYRQDPGLGLRLIYFSYDVKMKEKGDIPEGYSVSREKKERFSLILESASTNQTSMYLCASSSPLVLAGAYEQYFGPGTRLTVT.

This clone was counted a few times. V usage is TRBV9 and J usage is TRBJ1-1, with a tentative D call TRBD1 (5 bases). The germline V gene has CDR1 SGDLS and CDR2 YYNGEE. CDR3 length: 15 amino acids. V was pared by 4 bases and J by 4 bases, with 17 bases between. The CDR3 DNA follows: TGTGCCAGCAGCACCCGACAGTCCGGGAGCACTGAAGCTTTCTTT. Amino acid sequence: CASSTRQSGSTEAFF.

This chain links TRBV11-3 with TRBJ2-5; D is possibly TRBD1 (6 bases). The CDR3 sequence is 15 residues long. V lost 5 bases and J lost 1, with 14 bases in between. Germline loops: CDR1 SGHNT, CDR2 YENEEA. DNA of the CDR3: TGTGCCAGCAGCCCGCCGGACAGTCCCCAAGAGACCCAGTACTTC. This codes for CASSPPDSPQETQYF.

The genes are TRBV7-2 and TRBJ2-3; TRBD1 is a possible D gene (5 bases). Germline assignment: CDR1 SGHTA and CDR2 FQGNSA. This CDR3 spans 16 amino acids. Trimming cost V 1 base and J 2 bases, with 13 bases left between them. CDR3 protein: CASSLVGALHTDTQYF. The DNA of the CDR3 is TGTGCCAGCAGCTTAGTAGGGGCCCTCCACACAGATACGCAGTATTTT.

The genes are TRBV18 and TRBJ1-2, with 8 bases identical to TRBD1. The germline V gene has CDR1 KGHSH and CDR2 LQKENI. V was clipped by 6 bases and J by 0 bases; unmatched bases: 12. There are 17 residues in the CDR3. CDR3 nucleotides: TGTGCCAGCTCGCCAGTTCAGGGGGCAGAAGCTAACTATGGCTACACCTTC. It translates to CASSPVQGAEANYGYTF. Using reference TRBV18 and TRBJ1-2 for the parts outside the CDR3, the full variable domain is NAGVMQNPRHLVRRRGQEARLRCSPMKGHSHVYWYRQLPEEGLKFMVYLQKENIIDESGMPKERFSAEFPKEGPSILRIQQVVRGDSAAYFCASSPVQGAEANYGYTFGSGTRLTVV.